A selection of T cell receptor beta chains follows, all from one sample in a study of blood T cell repertoires in COVID-19. Profiling relied on immunoSEQ multiplex PCR, and the TCRdb table lists in-frame clones only, not all of them. The sample gives approximately 280,000 clones, around nine tenths of which show up once; approximately 12% is in the top ten. The sequenced material came from peripheral blood. The source of these receptors is an older woman with acute or convalescent COVID-19. Each CDR3 is given with its conserved first and last residue. The order of the fields is V gene, J gene, D gene, CDR3 DNA, CDR3 protein. D genes are given only for firm matches.

v_call: TRBV5-4
j_call: TRBJ2-7
d_call: TRBD2
cdr3_nt: TGTGCCAGCAGCCCTGGGACTAGCGGGGGCTCCTACGAGCAGTACTTC
cdr3_aa: CASSPGTSGGSYEQYF

v_call: TRBV19
j_call: TRBJ2-2
d_call: NA
cdr3_nt: TGTGCCAGTAGTGTCCAGGGGGGTTCGGACCCGGAGCTGTTTTTT
cdr3_aa: CASSVQGGSDPELFF

v_call: TRBV5-1
j_call: TRBJ2-3
d_call: TRBD1
cdr3_nt: TGCGCCAGCAGCTTGGTACAGGGGGCATATGATACGCAGTATTTT
cdr3_aa: CASSLVQGAYDTQYF

v_call: TRBV6-5
j_call: TRBJ2-1
d_call: TRBD2
cdr3_nt: TGTGCCAGCGGGCATGCGTTAGCGGGAGGCAATGAGCAGTTCTTC
cdr3_aa: CASGHALAGGNEQFF

v_call: TRBV6-5
j_call: TRBJ1-5
d_call: NA
cdr3_nt: TGTGCCAGCAGGAACAGGGTTGGAGAGCCCCAGCATTTT
cdr3_aa: CASRNRVGEPQHF

v_call: TRBV4-1
j_call: TRBJ2-3
d_call: TRBD2
cdr3_nt: TGCGCCAGCAGCCTCGGACCGGGGACTAGCGAGACAAGGAATACGCAGTATTTT
cdr3_aa: CASSLGPGTSETRNTQYF

v_call: TRBV10-3
j_call: TRBJ1-5
d_call: TRBD1
cdr3_nt: TGTGCCATCAGTGAGTCGACAGGGGGTCAGCCCCAGCATTTT
cdr3_aa: CAISESTGGQPQHF

v_call: TRBV3-1/TRBV3-2
j_call: TRBJ1-5
d_call: NA
cdr3_nt: TGTGCCAGCAGCCATACCCTTAGCCCCCTCCGGCAGCCCCAGCATTTT
cdr3_aa: CASSHTLSPLRQPQHF

v_call: TRBV29-1
j_call: TRBJ1-1
d_call: NA
cdr3_nt: TGCAGCGTTGAAGGTGGACGGGGGAACACTGAAGCTTTCTTT
cdr3_aa: CSVEGGRGNTEAFF

v_call: TRBV27
j_call: TRBJ2-5
d_call: NA
cdr3_nt: TGTGCCAGCAAACCCACACCTTGGCAAGAGACCCAGTACTTC
cdr3_aa: CASKPTPWQETQYF

v_call: TRBV6-5
j_call: TRBJ1-2
d_call: NA
cdr3_nt: TGTGCCAGCGGCCTATGGGGGGAGGCTGGCTACACCTTC
cdr3_aa: CASGLWGEAGYTF